The clone carrying this T cell receptor (beta chain) was seen only once. This entry belongs to a study of blood T cell repertoires in COVID-19. Study overall: T cells, B-cell-depleted T cells, or PBMCs provided the cDNA or gDNA that served as material.

Assay: immunoSEQ multiplex PCR; the TCRdb copy retains only in-frame clones and omits some. The table lists around 97,000 clones, roughly 80% of them singletons. The CDR3 spans 15 residues. From germline, CDR1 is SGHTA and CDR2 FQGNSA. After removal of 2 bases from V and 3 bases from J, the junction contained 7 bases not matched to a gene. The rearrangement links TRBV7-2 to TRBJ2-7; TRBD1 matches at 7 bases. Sequenced: peripheral blood. The sequence derives from a human donor in a cohort sampled during active COVID-19. CDR3 DNA: TGTGCCAGCAGCTTAAGGGTAGCAGGGGGCTACGAGCAGTACTTC. Translating gives CASSLRVAGGYEQYF. The full variable domain, in which reference TRBV7-2 and TRBJ2-7 provide the parts outside the CDR3, is GAGVSQSPSNKVTEKGKDVELRCDPISGHTALYWYRQSLGQGLEFLIYFQGNSAPDKSGLPSDRFSAERTGGSVSTLTIQRTQQEDSAVYLCASSLRVAGGYEQYFGPGTRLTVT.